This TCR beta chain is from a study of human CD8 memory T cell subsets. General study results and limits: Stem-like memory and precursor exhausted T cell populations exhibited comparably high diversity, in distinction to effector memory cells.

Duplicate roughly 150,000-cell vials of sorted CD8+ T cells per subset supplied the RNA. Preparation of the TCR beta libraries relied on UMI-labeled 5' RACE. With the 5' RACE reads reprocessed, TCRdb shows one record per CDR3 protein and no DNA. The repertoire table contains approximately 9,300 distinct CDR3 sequences. Turning to this clonotype: The target antigen is unknown.

Germline V gene data show CDR1 as LNHNV and CDR2 as YYDKDF (reference sequence). The CDR3 loop spans 13 amino acids. The sequence was collected from a human donor in good health. The source material was CD8+ stem-like memory T cells (TSCM and TCM) sorted from PBMCs. Sample subset: stem-like memory CD8 T cells (TSTEM), CCR7+ PD-1- TIGIT-. The J gene is TRBJ2-7, the V gene TRBV15. Here the CDR3 reads CATSNGVAHEQYF.